These 20 T cell receptor beta chains came from one sample sequenced in a study of T-cell reconstitution after alpha-beta-depleted transplantation in children. Unique molecular identifiers were used in preparing the TCRbeta library. One entry per CDR3 protein, called by TCRdb with MiXCR from the PCR reads. The sample shows about a million distinct CDR3 sequences, less than 30% of them seen only once. Specimen: PBMCs, mostly from graft donor cells, collected 360 days after TCRalphabeta/CD19-depleted stem cell transplant. Receptor source: a boy in the first two years of life who had a stem cell transplant for SCID, so the T cells may come from the graft donor.

This clonotype was recorded a few times. This sequence joins TRBV6-2 or TRBV6-3 and TRBJ2-1, with 9 bases aligning to TRBD1. The CDR3 contains 15 residues. In germline, CDR1 is MNHEY, CDR2 SVGEGT. The V and J ends lost 0 bases and 4 bases, in that order; junction bases with no gene match: 1. For the CDR3, the DNA is TGTGCCAGCAGTTACTCGACAGGGGGGTACAATGAGCAGTTCTTC. Its translation: CASSYSTGGYNEQFF.

The chain has TRBV12-3 or TRBV12-4 and TRBJ2-7; 12 bases map to TRBD1. After removal of 5 bases from V and 5 bases from J, the junction contained 7 bases not matched to a gene. The CDR3 has 15 residues. The chain's CDR3 is CASSSRDRGLHEQYF. The DNA for the CDR3 is TGTGCCAGCAGTAGCCGGGACAGGGGGCTACACGAGCAGTACTTC.

The gene calls are TRBV7-8 and TRBJ2-3; tentative D call: TRBD2 (5 bases). Between the trimmed V and J ends, which lost 1 base and 2 bases, there was a span of 10 bases. The CDR3 covers 15 residues. Germline CDR1 reads SGHVS; CDR2 reads FQNEAQ. Here the CDR3 DNA reads TGTGCCAGCAGCTTAGTTGTAGCGCCCACAGATACGCAGTATTTT. Its protein product is CASSLVVAPTDTQYF.

This clonotype was picked up a small number of times. CDR3 loop: CASSLAQGSGYEQYF. Written as DNA, the CDR3 is TGCGCCAGCAGCTTGGCACAGGGCTCAGGATACGAGCAGTACTTC. The gene calls are TRBV5-1 and TRBJ2-7, with D possibly TRBD1 on 6 matching bases. Germline-derived CDR1 and CDR2 are SGHRS and YFSETQ. With 0 bases removed from V and 4 bases from J, the gap between germline ends came to 14 bases. CDR3 length equals 15 residues.

The chain recombines TRBV10-3 with TRBJ2-1; no reliable D call. This CDR3 region has 12 residues. From germline, CDR1 is ENHRY and CDR2 SYGVKD. The V gene lost 1 base and the J gene lost 8 bases, with 6 bases spanning the gap. CDR3 amino acids: CAISEYADEQFF. CDR3 DNA: TGTGCCATCAGTGAGTACGCGGATGAGCAGTTCTTC.

The V call is TRBV29-1, the J call TRBJ1-2, with TRBD1 identical over 9 bases. In germline, CDR1 is SQVTM, CDR2 ANQGSEA. The trim removed 7 bases at V and 8 bases at J, leaving 11 bases unmatched. The CDR3 is made up of 13 amino acids. The CDR3 protein is CSARPGQGSGYTF. DNA for the CDR3: TGCAGCGCCCGCCCGGGACAGGGTTCCGGCTACACCTTC.

Regarding this clonotype: At one end, the junction sequence differs from germline, possibly due to a read error. The rearrangement joins TRBV12-3 or TRBV12-4 to TRBJ2-5; TRBD2 matches 7 bases. CDR3 length: 14 residues. Here the CDR3 DNA reads TGTGCCAGCACCTCACCGACTAGCTTTCCGTCAGTGTGCTTC. Protein product: CASTSPTSFPSVCF.

The chain has TRBV7-8 and TRBJ1-4; D is possibly TRBD1 (5 bases). The germline V and J ends were trimmed by 2 bases and 3 bases, with 10 bases remaining between them. The CDR3 loop spans 15 amino acids. Germline V gene lookup returns CDR1 SGHVS and CDR2 FQNEAQ. CDR3 in amino acids: CASSLYRTANEKLFF. DNA for the CDR3: TGTGCCAGCAGCTTATACAGGACGGCTAATGAAAAACTGTTTTTT.

This clonotype was counted at least ten times. This chain links TRBV28 with TRBJ2-1; 12 bases agree with TRBD2. Germline values: CDR1 MDHEN, CDR2 SYDVKM. The V segment lost 5 bases and the J segment 0 bases; nucleotides outside the gene matches: 14. The CDR3 is 20 residues long. CDR3 region: CASSTTILAGGSSSYNEQFF. The CDR3 DNA sequence: TGTGCCAGCAGTACGACTATTCTAGCGGGGGGGTCTAGCTCCTACAATGAGCAGTTCTTC. The full variable domain, in which reference TRBV28 and TRBJ2-1 provide the parts outside the CDR3, is DVKVTQSSRYLVKRTGEKVFLECVQDMDHENMFWYRQDPGLGLRLIYFSYDVKMKEKGDIPEGYSVSREKKERFSLILESASTNQTSMYLCASSTTILAGGSSSYNEQFFGPGTRLTVL.

This clonotype was detected ten times or more. The chain couples TRBV28 to TRBJ1-5; perhaps TRBD1 as D (5 bases). CDR1 MDHEN and CDR2 SYDVKM come from the germline V gene. The CDR3 is 14 amino acids. Trimming cost V 6 bases and J 2 bases, with 11 bases left between them. The CDR3 DNA sequence: TGTGCCAGCAGGCCCGGAGGGGGCAATCAGCCCCAGCATTTT. Its translation: CASRPGGGNQPQHF.

The chain is built from TRBV5-1 and TRBJ1-5; TRBD1 might be the D (5 bases). The V and J ends lost 5 bases and 9 bases respectively, with 21 bases between them. CDR3 length: 15 amino acids. Germline V CDR1 and CDR2: SGHRS, YFSETQ. CDR3 bases: TGCGCCAGCAGTCAAAGTGGACAAGGTGGGCGGCCCCAGCATTTT. Its translation: CASSQSGQGGRPQHF.

This clonotype was counted a few times. This sequence joins TRBV20-1 and TRBJ2-3, with D possibly TRBD1 on 5 matching bases. Trimming removed 5 bases at V and 2 bases at J, with 11 bases between. Per germline, CDR1 DFQATT and CDR2 SNEGSKA (reference sequence). CDR3 length: 13 residues. CDR3 bases: TGCAGTGCTCTCAGGGTATCCACAGATACGCAGTATTTT. This gives the protein CSALRVSTDTQYF.

The chain uses TRBV6-2 or TRBV6-3 and TRBJ2-1; TRBD1 is a possible D gene (6 bases). The CDR3 extends over 15 amino acids. Germline V gives CDR1 MNHEY, CDR2 SVGEGT. With 6 bases removed from V and 1 base from J, the gap between germline ends came to 13 bases. The CDR3 nucleotides read TGTGCCAGCAGCCCCGCCGGACAGTCCTACAATGAGCAGTTCTTC. As protein: CASSPAGQSYNEQFF.

The V gene is TRBV10-3, the J gene TRBJ2-2; D gene ambiguous. Trimming pared 8 bases from V and 1 base from J, leaving 14 bases between. CDR1 is ENHRY, CDR2 SYGVKD, per germline. There are 15 residues in the CDR3. The CDR3 loop is CAISAKRMNTGELFF. CDR3 DNA sequence: TGTGCCATCTCGGCCAAACGCATGAACACCGGGGAGCTGTTTTTT.

This clonotype was detected many times. The gene calls are TRBV6-5 and TRBJ2-7, with 8 nucleotides matching TRBD1. CDR1 and CDR2 (germline): MNHEY, SVGAGI. With 3 bases clipped from V and 1 base from J, the junction kept 2 bases outside the gene matches. The CDR3 contains 14 residues. As DNA, the CDR3 is TGTGCCAGCAGTTATAGGGACAGGTCCTACGAGCAGTACTTC. This sequence encodes CASSYRDRSYEQYF.

This clonotype turned up a few times. The J gene is TRBJ1-6, the V gene TRBV6-5; 7 nucleotides align to TRBD1. Per germline, CDR1 MNHEY and CDR2 SVGAGI. The CDR3 is 16 residues long. V lost 4 bases and J lost 7; bases outside the gene matches: 10. The chain's CDR3 is CASSLSSTGWNSPLHF. The CDR3 DNA reads TGTGCCAGCAGTTTATCTTCGACAGGGTGGAATTCACCCCTCCACTTT.

V is TRBV4-1 and J is TRBJ2-4; unclear D gene. This CDR3 has 14 residues. Germline lookup yields CDR1 MGHRA and CDR2 YSYEKL. The V and J ends lost 0 bases and 9 bases respectively, with 12 bases between them. The CDR3 spells CASSQDLGSPIQYF. The CDR3 DNA reads as TGCGCCAGCAGCCAAGATCTGGGAAGCCCCATTCAGTACTTC.

This clonotype turned up a few times. CDR3 nucleotide sequence: TGTGCCAGCAGTGTTTTAACAGGAGTTAGCAATCAGCCCCAGCATTTT. Translation gives CASSVLTGVSNQPQHF. The chain couples TRBV12-3 or TRBV12-4 to TRBJ1-5, with D possibly TRBD1 on 5 matching bases. CDR3 length equals 16 residues. Trimming took off 5 bases at V and 0 bases at J, with 14 bases between the two ends.

In nucleotides, the CDR3 is TGTGCCAGCAGCTTAGTTGGAGGATTTGGAGAGACCCAGTACTTC. It yields the protein CASSLVGGFGETQYF. The rearrangement links TRBV7-9 to TRBJ2-5; possible D gene TRBD2, 5 bases. The germline V gene encodes CDR1 SEHNR and CDR2 FQNEAQ (reference sequence). V was clipped by 1 base and J by 4 bases, with 13 bases between them. The CDR3 is 15 amino acids.

The chain combines TRBV2 with TRBJ1-1, with TRBD1 matching over 10 bases. This CDR3 contains 14 residues. Trimming at V came to 6 bases and at J to 5 bases, leaving 6 bases not matched to a gene. CDR1 is SNHLY and CDR2 is FYNNEI in the germline V gene. CDR3 sequence: CASRPGQGGTEAFF. CDR3 sequence (DNA): TGTGCCAGCAGACCCGGACAGGGGGGAACTGAAGCTTTCTTT.